The 25 T cell receptor beta chains below come from one sample, sequenced in a study of OX40 agonist ivuxolimab in advanced cancers. Sequenced by immunoSEQ multiplex PCR; TCRdb stores in-frame clones only, minus some. The repertoire holds roughly 77,000 clones, with 92% as singletons. The sequences come from CD4+ or CD8+ T cells sorted from blood, collected in a trial of the OX40 agonist ivuxolimab. These receptor sequences come from an adult with an advanced solid tumor such as melanoma, head and neck, liver or kidney cancer.

V and J are TRBV9 and TRBJ2-2, with 8 bases that match TRBD1. V was clipped by 4 bases and J by 8 bases; unmatched bases: 13. The length of the CDR3 is 16 residues. Germline V CDR1 and CDR2: SGDLS, YYNGEE. CDR3 in amino acids: CASSPPGAGGGGELFF. In DNA form, the CDR3 reads TGTGCCAGCAGCCCCCCAGGGGCAGGGGGCGGGGGGGAGCTGTTTTTT.

The chain employs TRBV9 and TRBJ1-2, with 7 bases that match TRBD1. CDR1 is SGDLS, CDR2 YYNGEE, per germline. CDR3 size: 15 residues. V was clipped by 3 bases and J by 3 bases; unmatched bases: 8. CDR3 region: CASSENRGEHYGYTF. CDR3 nucleotides: TGTGCCAGCAGCGAGAACAGGGGCGAACACTATGGCTACACCTTC.

The chain uses TRBV5-8 and TRBJ1-2; 8 positions agree with TRBD1. V lost 0 bases to trimming and J lost 0 bases; unmatched junction nucleotides: 4. CDR3 size: 16 residues. Germline CDR1 and CDR2: SGHTS and YDEGEE. The CDR3 coding sequence is TGTGCCAGCAGCTTGGGGACAGGGTTAGCTAACTATGGCTACACCTTC. Translation: CASSLGTGLANYGYTF.

The chain employs TRBV5-6 and TRBJ2-2; D is ambiguous. Germline loops: CDR1 SGHDT, CDR2 YYEEEE. Between the trimmed V and J ends, which lost 3 bases and 8 bases, there was a span of 8 bases. This CDR3 has 12 amino acids. Here the CDR3 DNA reads TGTGCCAGCAGCTCCGATGGAGGGGAGCTGTTTTTT. Encoded protein: CASSSDGGELFF.

The chain links TRBV4-1 to TRBJ1-5, with D unresolved. CDR1 is MGHRA and CDR2 is YSYEKL in the germline V gene. This CDR3 is built from 14 residues. V was cut by 4 bases and J by 4 bases, with 11 bases left in between. Here the CDR3 DNA reads TGCGCCAGCAGCCCGACACACGGTAATCAGCCCCAGCATTTT. Translated: CASSPTHGNQPQHF.

This chain joins TRBV7-9 and TRBJ2-1; 12 bases match TRBD1. J lost 6 bases, V lost 7 bases, and 4 bases had no gene match. Germline V CDR1 and CDR2: SEHNR, FQNEAQ (reference sequence). The CDR3 runs to 14 residues. The CDR3 DNA is TGTGCCAGCACCGGGACAGGGGGCTTCAATGAGCAGTTCTTC. Translating gives CASTGTGGFNEQFF.

This rearrangement joins TRBV5-6 to TRBJ2-7; TRBD1 matches 7 bases. V shed 4 bases, J shed 4 bases, and the junction held 8 bases outside the gene matches. CDR1 and CDR2 from the germline V gene are SGHDT and YYEEEE. The CDR3 has 14 residues. The CDR3, as DNA: TGTGCCAGCAGCACCTCTGGGACAGCATACGAGCAGTACTTC. It yields the protein CASSTSGTAYEQYF.

The chain is built from TRBV10-3 and TRBJ2-3; TRBD1 matches at 9 bases. With V trimmed by 3 bases and J by 4 bases, 8 bases remained unmatched. CDR3 size: 16 residues. CDR1 is ENHRY, CDR2 SYGVKD, per germline. The CDR3 coding sequence is TGTGCCATCAGTGACCCCCCGGGACAGGGTGCAGATACGCAGTATTTT. It yields the protein CAISDPPGQGADTQYF.

The chain links TRBV7-2 to TRBJ2-1; 12 bases align to TRBD2. The V and J ends lost 5 bases and 4 bases, in that order; junction bases with no gene match: 6. From germline, CDR1 is SGHTA and CDR2 FQGNSA. The CDR3 totals 16 residues. The CDR3 loop is CASSPLAGGLYNEQFF. DNA of the CDR3: TGTGCCAGCAGCCCGCTAGCGGGGGGGTTATACAATGAGCAGTTCTTC.

V usage is TRBV7-8 and J usage is TRBJ1-1; 9 positions match TRBD1. Unmatched junction bases numbered 13, after V lost 5 bases and J lost 0 bases. Germline CDR1 SGHVS, CDR2 FQNEAQ. The CDR3 sequence is 18 residues long. CDR3 nucleotides: TGTGCCAGCAGCCCGCCCGGGACAGGGAAGAGGATGAACACTGAAGCTTTCTTT. Its protein is CASSPPGTGKRMNTEAFF.

The V call is TRBV4-1, the J call TRBJ2-7, with D perhaps matching TRBD1 (7 bases). Germline values: CDR1 MGHRA, CDR2 YSYEKL. The CDR3 consists of 17 residues. V lost 3 bases to trimming and J lost 3 bases, with 21 bases between them. The CDR3 region is CASSQEGPGQFFYEQYF. CDR3 bases: TGCGCCAGCAGCCAGGAGGGACCGGGACAGTTCTTCTACGAGCAGTACTTC.

This clone was detected only a few times. The V call is TRBV27, the J call TRBJ2-7; D is unresolved. Trimming cost V 5 bases and J 2 bases, with 16 bases left between them. The CDR3 runs 15 residues. Germline CDR1 and CDR2: MNHEY and SMNVEV (reference sequence). Here the CDR3 reads CASSPYAGSPYEQYF. DNA for the CDR3: TGTGCCAGCAGTCCGTACGCCGGGTCTCCCTACGAGCAGTACTTC.

The V and J genes are TRBV5-8 and TRBJ1-4; 7 bases are shared with TRBD1. This CDR3 region has 13 residues. CDR1 is SGHTS, CDR2 YDEGEE, per germline. V was clipped by 2 bases and J by 12 bases; unmatched bases: 7. The CDR3 DNA is TGTGCCAGCAGCTTAGGACAGGTGTCCGAACTGTTTTTT. As protein: CASSLGQVSELFF.

The chain links TRBV4-1 to TRBJ2-1, with no clear D. The CDR3 loop spans 16 amino acids. The germline V and J ends were trimmed by 0 bases and 0 bases, with 9 bases remaining between them. Germline loops: CDR1 MGHRA, CDR2 YSYEKL. DNA of the CDR3: TGCGCCAGCAGCCAAGATGACGGGCTCTCCTACAATGAGCAGTTCTTC. Protein product: CASSQDDGLSYNEQFF.

The chain recombines TRBV12-5 with TRBJ1-1; the match to TRBD1 covers 9 bases. This CDR3 is built from 18 residues. Looked up from germline, CDR1 is LGHNT and CDR2 is FRNRAP. V lost 7 bases, J lost 0 bases, and 15 bases stayed unmatched. CDR3 amino acids: CASEITGGQGAMNTEAFF. The CDR3 DNA follows: TGTGCTAGTGAAATAACAGGGGGCCAGGGGGCTATGAACACTGAAGCTTTCTTT.

Written as DNA, the CDR3 is TGTGCCAGTATGGGGGGAATTCGGTCACCCCTCCACTTT. As protein: CASMGGIRSPLHF. V usage is TRBV19 and J usage is TRBJ1-6; tentative D call: TRBD1 (5 bases). The CDR3 is 13 residues long. Germline V gene lookup returns CDR1 LNHDA and CDR2 SQIVND (reference sequence). V was trimmed by 7 bases and J by 10 bases, leaving 14 bases between them. Full variable domain (outside the CDR3, taken from reference TRBV19 and TRBJ1-6): DGGITQSPKYLFRKEGQNVTLSCEQNLNHDAMYWYRQDPGQGLRLIYYSQIVNDFQKGDIAEGYSVSREKKESFPLTVTSAQKNPTAFYLCASMGGIRSPLHFGNGTRLTVT.

This clone appeared a few times. J is TRBJ2-7 and V is TRBV10-2, with 7 bases that match TRBD1. The CDR3 extends over 13 amino acids. The germline V gene encodes CDR1 WSHSY and CDR2 SAAADI. V shed 7 bases and J 4 bases; nucleotides not matched to a gene: 7. The CDR3 is CASTEDRPYEQYF. The CDR3 nucleotides read TGCGCCAGCACGGAGGACAGGCCGTACGAGCAGTACTTC.

The chain links TRBV4-3 to TRBJ2-1; D is possibly TRBD2 (5 bases). This CDR3 spans 13 amino acids. Trimming pared 4 bases from V and 2 bases from J, leaving 6 bases between. Germline lookup yields CDR1 LGHNA and CDR2 YSLEER. As DNA, the CDR3 is TGCGCCAGCAGCCCGGGAACCTACAATGAGCAGTTCTTC. Protein product: CASSPGTYNEQFF.

Concerning this clone: Compared with germline, one end of the junction differs, possibly owing to a read error. This chain connects TRBV7-7 to TRBJ2-7, with TRBD1 identical over 10 bases. The germline CDR1 and CDR2 sequences are SSHAT and FNYEAQ (reference sequence). The CDR3 spans 15 residues. CDR3 in amino acids: CASSLGQGGHYEQYF. The CDR3 DNA reads as TGTGCTAGCAGCTTAGGACAGGGGGGGCACTACGAGCAGTACTTC.

The genes are TRBV4-1 and TRBJ2-5, with D unclear. CDR3 size: 15 residues. Trimming removed 1 base from V and 2 bases from J, with 11 bases in between. CDR1 and CDR2 from the germline V gene are MGHRA and YSYEKL. The CDR3 here is CASSQVGKPQETQYF. The CDR3 DNA sequence: TGCGCCAGCAGCCAAGTTGGTAAACCTCAAGAGACCCAGTACTTC.

The chain uses TRBV29-1 and TRBJ2-7, with 7 positions matching TRBD1. J was trimmed by 1 base and V by 6 bases; bases with no gene match: 6. The germline CDR1 and CDR2 sequences are SQVTM and ANQGSEA. This CDR3 spans 13 amino acids. For the CDR3, the DNA is TGCAGCGTGGTACGACAGGGATCCTACGAGCAGTACTTC. Amino acids: CSVVRQGSYEQYF.

The V and J genes are TRBV6-5 and TRBJ2-1; the D is unclear. Between the trimmed V and J ends, which lost 5 bases and 0 bases, there was a span of 5 bases. CDR1 and CDR2 (germline): MNHEY, SVGAGI. The CDR3 is 13 residues long. CDR3 loop: CASSPGSYNEQFF. The CDR3 bases are TGTGCCAGCAGTCCGGGCTCCTACAATGAGCAGTTCTTC.

The rearrangement uses TRBV7-9 and TRBJ2-5; 7 bases fit TRBD1. The CDR3 spans 15 residues. Germline assignment: CDR1 SEHNR and CDR2 FQNEAQ (reference sequence). J gave up 3 bases and V 5 bases, and 9 bases lay outside the gene matches. CDR3 DNA sequence: TGTGCCAGCAGCCCCAAACCTGGGACAGAAGAGACCCAGTACTTC. This gives the protein CASSPKPGTEETQYF.

V usage is TRBV7-6 and J usage is TRBJ1-6; D is unresolved. V lost 1 base to trimming and J lost 4 bases, with 11 bases between them. From germline, CDR1 is SGHVS and CDR2 FNYEAQ. The CDR3 is made up of 16 amino acids. DNA of the CDR3: TGTGCCAGCAGCTTAGAGGGCAGCTCTTATAATTCACCCCTCCACTTT. Translation: CASSLEGSSYNSPLHF. Filled out from reference TRBV7-6 and TRBJ1-6, the complete variable domain reads GAGVSQSPRYKVTKRGQDVALRCDPISGHVSLYWYRQALGQGPEFLTYFNYEAQQDKSGLPNDRFSAERPEGSISTLTIQRTEQRDSAMYRCASSLEGSSYNSPLHFGNGTRLTVT.

This clone was counted once. V gene TRBV9 combines with J gene TRBJ2-7; the D is unclear. CDR3 length: 14 amino acids. Germline CDR1 is SGDLS and CDR2 is YYNGEE. Trimming took 0 bases from V and 3 from J, leaving 10 bases between them. The CDR3 DNA sequence: TGTGCCAGCAGCGTAGGATCCGTGCTCTACGAGCAGTACTTC. This sequence encodes CASSVGSVLYEQYF.